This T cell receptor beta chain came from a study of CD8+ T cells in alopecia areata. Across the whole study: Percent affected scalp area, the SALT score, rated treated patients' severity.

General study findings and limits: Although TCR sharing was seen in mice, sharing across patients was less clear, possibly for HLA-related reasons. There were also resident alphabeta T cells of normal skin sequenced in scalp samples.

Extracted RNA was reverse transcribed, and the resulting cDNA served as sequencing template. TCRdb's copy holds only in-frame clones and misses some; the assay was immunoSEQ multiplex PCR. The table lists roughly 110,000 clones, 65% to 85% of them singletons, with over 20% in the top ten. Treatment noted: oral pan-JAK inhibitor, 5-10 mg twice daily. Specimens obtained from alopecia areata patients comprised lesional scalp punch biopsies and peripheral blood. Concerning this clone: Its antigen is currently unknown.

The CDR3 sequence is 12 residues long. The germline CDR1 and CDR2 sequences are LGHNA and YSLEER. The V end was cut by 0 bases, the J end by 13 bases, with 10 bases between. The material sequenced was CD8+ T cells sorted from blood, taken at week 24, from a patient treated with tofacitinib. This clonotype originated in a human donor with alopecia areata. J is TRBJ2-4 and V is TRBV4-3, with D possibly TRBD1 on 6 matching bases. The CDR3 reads CASSQDTGPQYF. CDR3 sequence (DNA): TGCGCCAGCAGCCAAGATACAGGGCCCCAGTACTTC.